This entry lists 7 T cell receptor beta chains sequenced from one sample in a study of shared clonotypes between healthy human individuals. Measured with immunoSEQ multiplex PCR; TCRdb has only the in-frame clones, and not every one. This sample has approximately 2,300,000 clones, with just under 95% found just once. Sequencing was done on a sample of naive CD4+ T cells from PBMCs. Subset in this sample: CD45RA+ positively selected. The receptors were sampled from a man between 18 and 29 years old in good health. Some clones in this sample may be carry-over from other donors' samples.

This chain uses TRBV28 with TRBJ1-2; D may be TRBD1 (5 bases). Germline-derived CDR1 and CDR2 are MDHEN and SYDVKM. The CDR3 totals 14 residues. The V gene lost 3 bases and the J gene lost 7 bases, with 15 bases spanning the gap. CDR3 protein: CASSLRAGPVGYTF. The CDR3 DNA reads as TGTGCCAGCAGTTTGAGGGCAGGGCCCGTTGGCTACACCTTC.

The J gene is TRBJ1-4, the V gene TRBV19, with D unresolved. V was clipped by 5 bases and J by 0 bases, with 7 bases between them. CDR3 length: 14 amino acids. CDR1 and CDR2 from the germline V gene are LNHDA and SQIVND (reference sequence). CDR3 coding DNA: TGTGCCAGTAGTCAGTTTACAACTAATGAAAAACTGTTTTTT. It codes for CASSQFTTNEKLFF.

V gene TRBV7-2 combines with J gene TRBJ2-7; D gene ambiguous. V lost 4 bases, J lost 4 bases, and 8 bases lay in between. Germline V CDR1 and CDR2: SGHTA, FQGNSA. The CDR3 contains 12 residues. As DNA, the CDR3 is TGTGCCAGCAGCTCACCCTTATACGAGCAGTACTTC. Amino acids: CASSSPLYEQYF.

V and J are TRBV5-4 and TRBJ2-1; TRBD2 matches 14 bases. The trim removed 4 bases at V and 9 bases at J, leaving 12 bases unmatched. The CDR3 spans 17 residues. Germline V gene sequence: CDR1 SGHNT, CDR2 YYREEE (reference sequence). CDR3 bases: TGTGCCAGCAGCCTAGCGGGACTAGCGGGAGCATGGGGTGAGCAGTTCTTC. It yields the protein CASSLAGLAGAWGEQFF. Using reference TRBV5-4 and TRBJ2-1 for the parts outside the CDR3, the full variable domain is ETGVTQSPTHLIKTRGQQVTLRCSSQSGHNTVSWYQQALGQGPQFIFQYYREEENGRGNFPPRFSGLQFPNYSSELNVNALELDDSALYLCASSLAGLAGAWGEQFFGPGTRLTVL.

The rearrangement links TRBV27 to TRBJ2-5; D is unresolved. Germline CDR1 and CDR2: MNHEY and SMNVEV (reference sequence). Trimming shortened V by 6 bases and J by 3 bases, and 8 bases separated the two germline ends. The CDR3 runs 12 residues. The CDR3 reads CASRRTEETQYF. The CDR3 nucleotides are TGTGCCAGCAGGCGGACGGAAGAGACCCAGTACTTC.

The rearrangement joins TRBV5-1 to TRBJ2-5, with 9 bases matching TRBD2. Germline V gene lookup returns CDR1 SGHRS and CDR2 YFSETQ. With 0 bases clipped from V and 3 bases from J, the junction kept 6 bases outside the gene matches. This CDR3 is built from 16 residues. CDR3 sequence (DNA): TGCGCCAGCAGCTTGGTAGGACTAGCGAGTAAAGAGACCCAGTACTTC. Translating it yields CASSLVGLASKETQYF.

This clone has a single count. The chain joins TRBV5-1 to TRBJ2-2, with 10 bases aligning to TRBD2. The CDR3 totals 18 residues. Germline CDR1 SGHRS, CDR2 YFSETQ. Losses at the gene ends were 2 bases for V and 0 bases for J; bases not matched to a gene: 7. The CDR3 sequence: CASSFRTSGEANTGELFF. CDR3 nucleotide sequence: TGCGCCAGCAGCTTCAGGACTAGCGGAGAGGCGAACACCGGGGAGCTGTTTTTT.